This T cell receptor beta chain was obtained from a study of T cells in Graves' hyperthyroidism and ophthalmopathy. The CDR3 is made up of 11 amino acids. Between the trimmed V and J ends, which lost 7 bases and 4 bases, there was a span of 7 bases. This clonotype occurred a few times. RNA transcripts provided the source from which TCR beta CDR3 regions were amplified. Researchers ran a first-round RT-PCR on the TCR CDR3 using the HTBI primer set. TCRdb independently ran MiXCR on the multiplex PCR reads; one entry per CDR3 protein. The top ten hold around 28% of the sample, which has 200,000 to 300,000 distinct CDR3 sequences, about 17% seen once.

This sequence was found in a woman in her late teens or twenties with Graves' ophthalmopathy. The chain uses TRBV12-3 or TRBV12-4 and TRBJ1-1; D is uncertain. The sequencing input was blood. The CDR3 region has the DNA TGTGCCAGCATGGGGTTCACTGAAGCTTTCTTT. Translation gives CASMGFTEAFF.